This TCR beta chain is drawn from a study of T cell changes during pregnancy in multiple sclerosis. With 3 bases clipped from V and 5 bases from J, the junction kept 7 bases outside the gene matches. This CDR3 comprises 15 residues. Germline CDR1 reads PRHDT; CDR2 reads FYEKMQ (reference sequence). Generated by immunoSEQ multiplex PCR, the TCRdb table keeps only in-frame clones and is missing some. The repertoire consists of 55,000 to 75,000 clones, with 90% to 95% occurring once and the leading ten covering approximately 2%. The sample here was peripheral blood, taken in the third trimester of pregnancy. The TCR comes from a female donor in good health, enrolled as a control in a pregnancy study. The chain couples TRBV13 to TRBJ2-5, with TRBD1 matching 9 bases. The CDR3 sequence is CASSFGTGSLETQYF. CDR3 DNA sequence: TGTGCCAGCAGCTTCGGGACAGGGAGTTTGGAGACCCAGTACTTC.